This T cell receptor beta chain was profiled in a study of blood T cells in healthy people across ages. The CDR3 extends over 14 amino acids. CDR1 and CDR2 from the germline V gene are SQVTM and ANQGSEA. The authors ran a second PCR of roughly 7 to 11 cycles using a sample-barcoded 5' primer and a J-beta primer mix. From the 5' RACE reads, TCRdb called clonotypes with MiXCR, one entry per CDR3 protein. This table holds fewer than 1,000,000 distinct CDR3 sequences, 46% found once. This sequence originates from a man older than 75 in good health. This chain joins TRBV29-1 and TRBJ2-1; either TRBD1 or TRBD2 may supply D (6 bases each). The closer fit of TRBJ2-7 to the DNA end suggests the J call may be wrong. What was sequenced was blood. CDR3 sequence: CSVAGASTYNEQYF. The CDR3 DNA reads TGCAGCGTTGCGGGGGCTTCGACCTACAATGAGCAGTACTTC.